This T cell receptor beta chain emerged from a study of blood T cell repertoires in COVID-19. Germline-derived CDR1 and CDR2 are KGHSH and LQKENI. Trimming pared 3 bases from V and 3 bases from J, leaving 14 bases between. This CDR3 comprises 15 residues. The assay was immunoSEQ multiplex PCR, and TCRdb's table has in-frame clones only and misses some. The sample holds a few hundred thousand clones, about 86% seen once. Sequencing was performed on peripheral blood. The chain uses TRBV18 and TRBJ1-1; TRBD1 might be the D (5 bases). This receptor was identified in a woman aged 45-59 years with COVID-19, enrolled during active disease. The CDR3 reads CASSPQRGGDTEAFF. CDR3 in DNA: TGTGCCAGCTCACCTCAGCGGGGGGGGGACACTGAAGCTTTCTTT.